What follows describes a single T cell receptor (beta chain). The CDR3 length is 14 residues. Production of TCR beta cDNA relied on 5'RACE template switching with UMIs. TCRdb reprocessed the 5' RACE reads and reports one entry per CDR3 protein, with no DNA. The specimen's table records 250,000 to 300,000 distinct CDR3 sequences. This entry comes from a study of T cells expressing NK-cell markers. Input material: blood T cells: a sorted CD56 or NKG2C T cell subset, CD4+ or CD8+ T cells, or bulk PBMC T cells (not recorded which). This sequence joins TRBV12-3 or TRBV12-4 and TRBJ2-1; absent DNA, TCRdb's TRBD2 call cannot be checked. The TCR was taken from a man aged 18 to 35 in good health. CDR3 in amino acids: CASSLAGGYNEQFF.